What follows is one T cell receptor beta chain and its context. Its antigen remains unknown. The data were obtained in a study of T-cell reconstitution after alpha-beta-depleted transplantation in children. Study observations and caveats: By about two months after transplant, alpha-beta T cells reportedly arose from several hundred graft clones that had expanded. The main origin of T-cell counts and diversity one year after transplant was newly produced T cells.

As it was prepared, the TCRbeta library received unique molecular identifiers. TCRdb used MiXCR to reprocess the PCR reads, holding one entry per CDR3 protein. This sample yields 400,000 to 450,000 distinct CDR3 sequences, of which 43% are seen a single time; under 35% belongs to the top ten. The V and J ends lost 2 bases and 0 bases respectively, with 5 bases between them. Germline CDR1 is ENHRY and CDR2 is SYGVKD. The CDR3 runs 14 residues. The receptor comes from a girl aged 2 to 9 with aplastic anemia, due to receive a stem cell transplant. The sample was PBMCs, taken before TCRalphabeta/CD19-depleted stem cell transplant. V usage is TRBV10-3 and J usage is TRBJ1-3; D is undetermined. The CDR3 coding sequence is TGTGCCATCAGTGAGCCACTCTCTGGAAACACCATATATTTT. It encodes CAISEPLSGNTIYF.